The sequence of this T cell receptor beta chain was determined in a study of shared T cell receptors in the human thymus. The CDR3 consists of 17 residues. V trimming: 0 bases; J trimming: 1 base; junction bases outside the gene matches: 5. Germline assignment: CDR1 SGDLS and CDR2 YYNGEE. Profiling relied on immunoSEQ multiplex PCR, and the TCRdb table lists in-frame clones only, not all of them. The sample shows about 730,000 clones, approximately 85% of them seen only once. This same sample was also taken into another study, of human thymus T cells. That source adds: In corrective heart surgery, resections were taken, and these provided the thymus tissue. Seemingly biased V and J gene usage marked thymic and blood repertoires. Unrelated individuals were reported by related research to share highly overlapping thymic repertoires.

The chain links TRBV9 to TRBJ2-2; TRBD2 agrees at 8 bases. Sequenced: thymocytes. This clonotype originated in a girl in the first two years of life with a congenital heart defect. CDR3 region: CASSVGSSGGNTGELFF. Here the CDR3 DNA reads TGTGCCAGCAGCGTAGGCTCCAGCGGGGGGAACACCGGGGAGCTGTTTTTT.